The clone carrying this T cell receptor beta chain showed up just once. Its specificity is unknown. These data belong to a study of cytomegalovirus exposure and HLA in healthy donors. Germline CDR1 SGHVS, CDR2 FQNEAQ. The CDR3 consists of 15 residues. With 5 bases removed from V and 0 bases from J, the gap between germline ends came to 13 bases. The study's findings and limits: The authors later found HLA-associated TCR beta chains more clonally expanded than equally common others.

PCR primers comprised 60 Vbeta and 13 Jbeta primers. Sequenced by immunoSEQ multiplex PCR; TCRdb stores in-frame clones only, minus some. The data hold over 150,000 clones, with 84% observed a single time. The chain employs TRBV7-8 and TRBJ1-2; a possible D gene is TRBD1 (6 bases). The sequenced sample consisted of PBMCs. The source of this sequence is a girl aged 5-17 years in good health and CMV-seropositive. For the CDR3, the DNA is TGTGCCAGCAGCACTTCAGGGGCCACTAACTATGGCTACACCTTC. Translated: CASSTSGATNYGYTF.